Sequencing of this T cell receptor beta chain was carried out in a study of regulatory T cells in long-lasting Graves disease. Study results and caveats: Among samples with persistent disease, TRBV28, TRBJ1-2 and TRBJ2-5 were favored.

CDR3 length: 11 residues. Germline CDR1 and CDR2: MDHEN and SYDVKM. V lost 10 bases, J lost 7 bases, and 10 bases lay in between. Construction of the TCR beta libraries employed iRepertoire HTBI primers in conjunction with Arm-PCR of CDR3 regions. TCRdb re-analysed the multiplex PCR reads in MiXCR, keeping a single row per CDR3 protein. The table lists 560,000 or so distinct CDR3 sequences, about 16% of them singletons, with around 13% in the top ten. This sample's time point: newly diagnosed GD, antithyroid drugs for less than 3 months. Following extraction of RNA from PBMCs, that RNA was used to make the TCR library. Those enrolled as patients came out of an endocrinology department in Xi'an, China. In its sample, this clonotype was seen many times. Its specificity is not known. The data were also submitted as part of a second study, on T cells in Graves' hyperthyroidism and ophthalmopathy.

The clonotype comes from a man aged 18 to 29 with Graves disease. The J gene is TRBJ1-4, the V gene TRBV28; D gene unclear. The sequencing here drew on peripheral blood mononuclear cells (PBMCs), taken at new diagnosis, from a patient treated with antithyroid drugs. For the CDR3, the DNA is TGTGCCACGTCCATAAGTGAAAAACTGTTTTTT. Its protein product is CATSISEKLFF.